The TCR beta chain under discussion was sequenced for a study of radiation and T cells in renal cell carcinoma. General study findings and limits: From baseline, blood top tumor clonotypes peaked at 2 weeks post-radiation.

This sample's time point: blood 4 weeks post-SBRT, at nephrectomy. The treatment here: 15 Gy SBRT to primary tumor, nephrectomy 4 weeks later. Nephrectomy followed 15 Gy stereotactic body radiation by 4 weeks. After SBRT, blood was collected at 2 and 4 weeks, plus baseline. Clear cell pathology was present in this patient's renal cell carcinoma. Germline lookup yields CDR1 MDHEN and CDR2 SYDVKM. The CDR3 has 10 residues. The germline V and J ends were trimmed by 4 bases and 5 bases, with 0 bases remaining between them. Assay used: immunoSEQ multiplex PCR; TCRdb lists only in-frame clones, some missing. The table shows just over 95,000 clones, with more than 65% occurring only once. A note on this clone: Its antigen is not known.

The receptor comes from a man between 60 and 70 years old with renal cell carcinoma. This chain links TRBV28 with TRBJ1-5; D unresolved. The starting material was blood, obtained from a patient whose treatment included radiotherapy and nephrectomy. CDR3 DNA: TGTGCCAGCAGTTATCAGCCCCAGCATTTT. Translating it yields CASSYQPQHF.